The next 9 T cell receptor beta chains were all read from a single sample in a study of shared clonotypes between healthy human individuals. Assay used: immunoSEQ multiplex PCR; TCRdb lists only in-frame clones, some missing. The table lists approximately 100,000 clones, 68% of them singletons. Sequenced input: memory CD8+ T cells sorted from blood. Subset in this sample: CD45RO+ cells pooled with CCR7-negative TemRA cells. The source of these receptors is a woman aged 25-40 years in good health.

This clone turned up a few times. V gene TRBV28 combines with J gene TRBJ1-5; D may be TRBD1 (5 bases). V was clipped by 5 bases and J by 4 bases, with 12 bases between them. Germline loops: CDR1 MDHEN, CDR2 SYDVKM. This CDR3 region has 14 residues. CDR3 nucleotides: TGTGCCAGCAGTCTAAGGGGATGGAATCAGCCCCAGCATTTT. It encodes CASSLRGWNQPQHF. Full variable domain (outside the CDR3, taken from reference TRBV28 and TRBJ1-5): DVKVTQSSRYLVKRTGEKVFLECVQDMDHENMFWYRQDPGLGLRLIYFSYDVKMKEKGDIPEGYSVSREKKERFSLILESASTNQTSMYLCASSLRGWNQPQHFGDGTRLSIL.

This sequence joins TRBV29-1 and TRBJ1-2; D gene uncertain. The V end was cut by 1 base, the J end by 7 bases, with 13 bases between. CDR1 and CDR2 (germline): SQVTM, ANQGSEA. The CDR3 sequence is 13 residues long. The CDR3 DNA sequence: TGCAGCGTTGAAGTCGGCGGCCTCTCTGGCTACACCTTC. This sequence encodes CSVEVGGLSGYTF.

A note on this clone: A far larger clone is only one base removed, so a read error is likely. This sample includes further DNA sequences coding for the same CDR3. This sequence joins TRBV25-1 and TRBJ1-5; D perhaps matches TRBD1 (5 bases). The V gene's germline CDR1 is MGHDK and CDR2 SYGVNS. V was pared by 2 bases and J by 3 bases, with 14 bases between. The CDR3 runs 16 residues. The CDR3, as DNA: TGTGCCAGCAGTGAACCAGGGCAGGTCAACAATCAGCCCCAGCATTTT. Translation gives CASSEPGQVNNQPQHF.

V and J are TRBV29-1 and TRBJ2-3, with D possibly called TRBD1 or TRBD2 (5 bases each). CDR1 and CDR2 (germline): SQVTM, ANQGSEA. V lost 0 bases and J lost 1, with 23 bases in between. This CDR3 contains 19 residues. The CDR3: CSVEDPLDLGPLGTDTQYF. As DNA, the CDR3 is TGCAGCGTTGAAGATCCTCTGGACTTGGGGCCTTTGGGCACAGATACGCAGTATTTT.

The rearrangement joins TRBV25-1 to TRBJ1-5, with D hard to call. From germline, CDR1 is MGHDK and CDR2 SYGVNS. This CDR3 has 14 residues. With 0 bases removed from V and 4 bases from J, the gap between germline ends came to 7 bases. CDR3 residues: CASSEYTANQPQHF. The CDR3 nucleotides read TGTGCCAGCAGTGAATATACAGCTAATCAGCCCCAGCATTTT.

This clone was detected only a few times. The chain couples TRBV14 to TRBJ2-7; TRBD1 agrees at 8 bases. The CDR3 contains 12 residues. CDR1 SGHDN and CDR2 FVKESK come from the germline V gene. This CDR3 is CAKDRAAYEQYF. The CDR3 DNA sequence: TGTGCGAAGGACAGGGCGGCCTACGAGCAGTACTTC.

This chain connects TRBV4-1 to TRBJ2-3; no clear D gene. V lost 7 bases and J lost 1, with 18 bases in between. The length of the CDR3 is 16 residues. Germline V gene lookup returns CDR1 MGHRA and CDR2 YSYEKL. CDR3 coding DNA: TGCGCCAGCACCCCAAGCCTTGGCCGCCGCACAGATACGCAGTATTTT. Protein product: CASTPSLGRRTDTQYF.

J is TRBJ1-1 and V is TRBV7-8, with unresolved D. V shed 3 bases and J shed 0 bases, with 5 bases lying between them. CDR3 length: 13 residues. CDR1 and CDR2 from the germline V gene are SGHVS and FQNEAQ. The CDR3 here is CASSFLLNTEAFF. The CDR3 region has the DNA TGTGCCAGCAGCTTTTTATTGAACACTGAAGCTTTCTTT.

The rearrangement links TRBV27 to TRBJ2-1; D possibly corresponds to TRBD1 (5 bases). This CDR3 is built from 16 residues. The germline V and J ends were trimmed by 3 bases and 1 base, with 13 bases remaining between them. Per the germline V gene, CDR1 is MNHEY and CDR2 is SMNVEV (reference sequence). CDR3 residues: CASSFLKGVSYNEQFF. CDR3 DNA sequence: TGTGCCAGCAGTTTCTTGAAAGGGGTATCCTACAATGAGCAGTTCTTC.